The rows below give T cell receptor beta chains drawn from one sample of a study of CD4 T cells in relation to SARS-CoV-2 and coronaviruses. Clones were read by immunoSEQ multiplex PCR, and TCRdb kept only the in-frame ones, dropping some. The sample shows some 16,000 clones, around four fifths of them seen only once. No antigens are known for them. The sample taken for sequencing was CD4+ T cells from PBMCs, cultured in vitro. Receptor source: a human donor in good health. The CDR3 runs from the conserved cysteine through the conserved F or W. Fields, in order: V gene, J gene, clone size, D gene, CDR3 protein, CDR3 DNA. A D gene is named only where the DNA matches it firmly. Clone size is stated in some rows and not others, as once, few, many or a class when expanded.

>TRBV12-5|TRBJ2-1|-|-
CASGTGTPTSNEQFF
TGTGCTAGTGGTACCGGGACACCAACTAGCAATGAGCAGTTCTTC
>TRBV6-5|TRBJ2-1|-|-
CASREGLASYNEQFF
TGTGCCAGCAGAGAGGGACTCGCATCCTACAATGAGCAGTTCTTC
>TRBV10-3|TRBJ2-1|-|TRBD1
CAISIQGNEQFF
TGTGCCATCAGTATACAGGGGAATGAGCAGTTCTTC
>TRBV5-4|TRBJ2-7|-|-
CASSLGPLSYEQYF
TGTGCCAGCAGCTTGGGACCTCTCTCCTACGAGCAGTACTTC
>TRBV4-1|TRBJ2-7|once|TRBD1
CASSQRVGQRYEQYF
TGCGCCAGCAGCCAGCGTGTGGGACAGCGCTACGAGCAGTACTTC
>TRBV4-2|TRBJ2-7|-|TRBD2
CASSQITSGSYEQYF
TGTGCCAGCAGCCAAATAACTAGCGGCTCCTACGAGCAGTACTTC
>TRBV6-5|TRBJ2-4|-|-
CASTLTGYKNIQYF
TGTGCCAGCACCCTGACAGGATACAAAAACATTCAGTACTTC
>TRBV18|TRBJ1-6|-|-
CASSPGGPGINSPLHF
TGTGCCAGCTCACCAGGAGGGCCAGGGATTAATTCACCCCTCCACTTT
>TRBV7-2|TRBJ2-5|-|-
CASSLRSGNQETQYF
TGTGCCAGCAGCTTAAGGAGCGGAAATCAAGAGACCCAGTACTTC
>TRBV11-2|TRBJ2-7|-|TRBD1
CASGLFGTGEYEQYF
TGTGCCAGCGGGCTGTTTGGGACAGGGGAATACGAGCAGTACTTC
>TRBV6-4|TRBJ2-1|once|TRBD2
CASSDSAGGYNEQFF
TGTGCCAGCAGTGACTCAGCGGGAGGGTACAATGAGCAGTTCTTC
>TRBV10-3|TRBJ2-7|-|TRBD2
CAISEGSGSTYEQYF
TGTGCCATCAGTGAGGGTAGCGGGAGCACCTACGAGCAGTACTTC
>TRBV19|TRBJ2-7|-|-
CASSIGQGAGVSEQYF
TGTGCCAGTAGTATCGGACAGGGTGCGGGAGTTTCCGAGCAGTACTTC
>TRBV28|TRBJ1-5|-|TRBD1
CASRLRTGVYQPQHF
TGTGCCAGCAGATTGAGGACAGGGGTCTATCAGCCCCAGCATTTT
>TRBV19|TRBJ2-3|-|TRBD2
CASNGASGWDTQYF
TGTGCCAGTAACGGCGCTAGCGGTTGGGATACGCAGTATTTT
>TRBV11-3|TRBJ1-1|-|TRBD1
CASSPGQGAMNTEAFF
TGTGCCAGCAGCCCGGGACAGGGGGCGATGAACACTGAAGCTTTCTTT
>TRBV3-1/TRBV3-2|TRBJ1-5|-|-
CASSQELLIGGGQPQHF
TGTGCCAGCAGCCAGGAGTTATTAATTGGGGGAGGGCAGCCCCAGCATTTT
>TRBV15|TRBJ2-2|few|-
CATSRDLEGSGELFF
TGTGCCACCAGCAGAGATCTTGAGGGCTCGGGGGAGCTGTTTTTT